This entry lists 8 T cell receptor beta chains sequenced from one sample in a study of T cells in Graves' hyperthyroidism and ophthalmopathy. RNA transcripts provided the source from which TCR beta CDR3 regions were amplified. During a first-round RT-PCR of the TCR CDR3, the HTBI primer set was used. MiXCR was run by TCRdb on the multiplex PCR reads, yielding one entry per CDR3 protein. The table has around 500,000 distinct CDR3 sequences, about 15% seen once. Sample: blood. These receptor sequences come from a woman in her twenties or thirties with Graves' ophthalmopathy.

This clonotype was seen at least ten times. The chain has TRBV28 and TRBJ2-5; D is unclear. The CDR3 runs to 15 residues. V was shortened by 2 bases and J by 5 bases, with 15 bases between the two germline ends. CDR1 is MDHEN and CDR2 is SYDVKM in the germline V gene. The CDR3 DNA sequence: TGTGCCAGCAGTTTAAAAGGGTTTGGGTGGGAGACCCAGTACTTC. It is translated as CASSLKGFGWETQYF.

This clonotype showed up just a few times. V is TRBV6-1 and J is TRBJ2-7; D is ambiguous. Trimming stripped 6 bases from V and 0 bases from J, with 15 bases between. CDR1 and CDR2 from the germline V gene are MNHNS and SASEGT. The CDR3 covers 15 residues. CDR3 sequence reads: CASRDGGASSYEQYF. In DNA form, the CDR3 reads TGTGCCAGCAGGGACGGCGGTGCGAGCTCCTACGAGCAGTACTTC.

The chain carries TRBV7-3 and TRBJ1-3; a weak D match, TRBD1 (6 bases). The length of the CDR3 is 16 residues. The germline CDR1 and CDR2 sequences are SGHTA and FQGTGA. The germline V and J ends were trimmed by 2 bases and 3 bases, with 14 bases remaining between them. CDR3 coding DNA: TGTGCCAGCAGCTTAGGGGGCCTGGAGCTTGGAAACACCATATATTTT. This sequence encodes CASSLGGLELGNTIYF.

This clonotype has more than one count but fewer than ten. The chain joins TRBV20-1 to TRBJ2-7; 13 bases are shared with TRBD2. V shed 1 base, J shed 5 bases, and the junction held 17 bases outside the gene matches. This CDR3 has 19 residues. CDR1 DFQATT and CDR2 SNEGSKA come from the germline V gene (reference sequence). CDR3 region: CSARGYSPGLAGTNHEQYF. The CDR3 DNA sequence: TGCAGTGCTAGAGGCTACTCGCCGGGACTAGCGGGAACTAACCACGAGCAGTACTTC.

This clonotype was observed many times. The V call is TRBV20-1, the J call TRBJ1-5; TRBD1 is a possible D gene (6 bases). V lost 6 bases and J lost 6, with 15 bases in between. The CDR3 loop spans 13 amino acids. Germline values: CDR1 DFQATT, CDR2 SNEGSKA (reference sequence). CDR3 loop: CSAQGSGTQPQHF. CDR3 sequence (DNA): TGCAGTGCCCAGGGGAGCGGGACTCAGCCCCAGCATTTT.

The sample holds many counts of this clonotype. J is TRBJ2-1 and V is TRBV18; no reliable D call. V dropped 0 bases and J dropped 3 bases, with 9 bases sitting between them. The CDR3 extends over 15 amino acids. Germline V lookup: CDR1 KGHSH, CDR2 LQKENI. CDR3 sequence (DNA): TGTGCCAGCTCACCACCGAATCTTCGCTACAATGAGCAGTTCTTC. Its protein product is CASSPPNLRYNEQFF.

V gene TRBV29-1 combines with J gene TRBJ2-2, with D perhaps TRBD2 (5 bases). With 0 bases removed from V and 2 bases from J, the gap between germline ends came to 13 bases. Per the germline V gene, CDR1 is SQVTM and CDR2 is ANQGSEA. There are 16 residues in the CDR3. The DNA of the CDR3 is TGCAGCGTTGAAGAGGGAGAAAACAACAACACCGGGGAGCTGTTTTTT. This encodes CSVEEGENNNTGELFF.

The CDR3 is CSASERTQYF. CDR3 DNA sequence: TGCAGTGCAAGCGAAAGGACGCAGTACTTC. This chain uses TRBV20-1 with TRBJ2-5; D is uncertain. The V gene lost 6 bases and the J gene lost 11 bases, with 13 bases spanning the gap. This CDR3 is 10 amino acids long. CDR1 is DFQATT, CDR2 SNEGSKA, per germline (reference sequence).